The 31 T cell receptor beta chains in this list originate from one sample, sequenced in a study of CD8+ T cells in alopecia areata (dated by TCRdb to the late 2010s). This specimen's time point label, interpreted: approximately 4 weeks on oral tofacitinib. The treatment or condition label on this specimen signifies: oral pan-JAK inhibitor, 5-10 mg twice daily. The library came from the immunoSEQ multiplex PCR assay. RNA was extracted from all samples and reverse transcribed into cDNA as template for TCR sequencing. The immuneACCESS repertoire file appears here via TCRdb, limited to in-frame rearrangements. These files lack a portion of the clones; in checked studies, under half of the deficit traces to unresolved V genes, and the cause of the others is not known. For this sample the table gives about 76,000 clones, of which 29% were detected only once. 15% of the sample goes to the ten largest clones.

The sample was CD8+ T cells sorted from blood, taken at week 4, from a patient treated with tofacitinib. These receptors all stem from a human donor with alopecia areata.

The chain couples TRBV5-4 to TRBJ2-1, with D uncertain. The CDR3 loop spans 17 amino acids. CDR1 is SGHNT and CDR2 is YYREEE in the germline V gene (reference sequence). V was pared by 4 bases and J by 10 bases, with 27 bases between. CDR3 loop: CASSPTTGPYSSKEQFF. The CDR3 bases are TGTGCCAGCAGCCCCACCACCGGGCCCTATTCCTCAAAAGAGCAGTTCTTC.

This clone was found many times. The J gene is TRBJ2-1, the V gene TRBV11-2; TRBD2 is a possible D gene (5 bases). The CDR3 consists of 13 residues. Germline V gene lookup returns CDR1 SGHAT and CDR2 FQNNGV. The ends were cut back, 8 bases at V and 0 bases at J, with 8 bases in the middle. The CDR3 spells CASEGYSYNEQFF. The CDR3 DNA reads TGTGCCAGCGAGGGTTACTCCTACAATGAGCAGTTCTTC. The full variable domain, rest sourced from reference TRBV11-2 and TRBJ2-1, is EAGVAQSPRYKIIEKRQSVAFWCNPISGHATLYWYQQILGQGPKLLIQFQNNGVVDDSQLPKDRFSAERLKGVDSTLKIQPAKLEDSAVYLCASEGYSYNEQFFGPGTRLTVL.

This clone was detected a few times. This chain connects TRBV30 to TRBJ1-2; D is ambiguous. The CDR3 is 14 residues long. V dropped 4 bases and J dropped 6 bases, with 18 bases sitting between them. Germline V lookup: CDR1 GTSNPN, CDR2 SVGIG (reference sequence). The CDR3 sequence is CAWTSRRQNNGYTF. CDR3 nucleotide sequence: TGTGCCTGGACGAGCAGGCGTCAAAATAATGGCTACACCTTC.

This clone was counted only a few times. J is TRBJ2-3 and V is TRBV29-1; no definite D call. CDR1 and CDR2 from the germline V gene are SQVTM and ANQGSEA. The CDR3 loop spans 14 amino acids. The V and J ends lost 4 bases and 0 bases respectively, with 11 bases between them. For the CDR3, the DNA is TGCAGCGTTGTGCCCGAGGACAGCACAGATACGCAGTATTTT. This encodes CSVVPEDSTDTQYF.

V usage is TRBV30 and J usage is TRBJ2-3; D is ambiguous. Germline V gene lookup returns CDR1 GTSNPN and CDR2 SVGIG (reference sequence). Trimming removed 2 bases from V and 5 bases from J, with 8 bases in between. The CDR3 is 12 amino acids. CDR3: CAWSSRGDTQYF. For the CDR3, the DNA is TGTGCCTGGAGTAGTCGAGGAGATACGCAGTATTTT.

This clone has a handful of counts. The junction shows a germline mismatch at one end, possibly a read error. The V gene is TRBV9, the J gene TRBJ2-1; 8 bases are a match to TRBD2. Germline V gene sequence: CDR1 SGDLS, CDR2 YYNGEE. The CDR3 contains 14 residues. CDR3 DNA: TGTGCCAGCAGCGTTACTAGCGGCTACAGTGAGCAGTTCTTC. It is translated as CASSVTSGYSEQFF.

This clone was detected a few times. The DNA of the CDR3 is TGCAGCGTGGCACCGGGAGCCGACCAGCCCCAGCATTTT. This sequence encodes CSVAPGADQPQHF. This chain joins TRBV29-1 and TRBJ1-5; D not resolved. Germline CDR1 reads SQVTM; CDR2 reads ANQGSEA. Trimming removed 6 bases from V and 7 bases from J, with 16 bases in between. The CDR3 has 13 amino acids.

DNA for the CDR3: TGTGCCTGGACAAGCGGGAGGGCCGTCAATGAGCAGTTCTTC. Amino acids: CAWTSGRAVNEQFF. The chain has TRBV30 and TRBJ2-1; 10 bases are a match to TRBD2. This CDR3 is built from 14 residues. The germline V gene has CDR1 GTSNPN and CDR2 SVGIG (reference sequence). Trimming removed 4 bases from V and 6 bases from J; junction bases left unmatched: 6.

This clone came up a few times. This chain links TRBV30 with TRBJ1-3; D call uncertain. Germline CDR1 GTSNPN, CDR2 SVGIG (reference sequence). The CDR3 spans 15 residues. Deletions cut 2 bases from V and 4 bases from J, with 15 bases between. CDR3 sequence: CAWSRASQLGNTIYF. The CDR3, as DNA: TGTGCCTGGAGTCGCGCCTCACAACTCGGAAACACCATATATTTT.

This clone was seen more than once but under ten times. The chain is built from TRBV29-1 and TRBJ2-5; 10 bases are a match to TRBD2. The CDR3 sequence is 15 residues long. Germline V lookup: CDR1 SQVTM, CDR2 ANQGSEA. J gave up 4 bases and V 3 bases, and 8 bases lay outside the gene matches. CDR3 nucleotides: TGCAGCGTTGATAGGCTAGCGGGAGTTTTAGAGACCCAGTACTTC. The encoded protein is CSVDRLAGVLETQYF.

The chain carries TRBV9 and TRBJ2-7; D call uncertain. The CDR3 is made up of 13 amino acids. CDR1 and CDR2 (germline): SGDLS, YYNGEE. V gave up 4 bases and J gave up 1 base, with 9 bases separating them. The CDR3 here is CASSPPRSYEQYF. In DNA, the CDR3 is TGTGCCAGCAGCCCCCCCCGATCCTACGAGCAGTACTTC.

CDR3 nucleotide sequence: TGCAGCGTCGAACCGGGACAGGGGGCGGCTGAGCAGTTCTTC. Translating gives CSVEPGQGAAEQFF. The gene calls are TRBV29-1 and TRBJ2-1; 12 positions agree with TRBD1. Germline CDR1 and CDR2: SQVTM and ANQGSEA. V shed 6 bases, J shed 9 bases, and the junction held 9 bases outside the gene matches. The CDR3 has 14 residues.

The chain couples TRBV4-1 to TRBJ2-7; 10 nucleotides agree with TRBD2. The V and J ends lost 4 bases and 0 bases, in that order; junction bases with no gene match: 6. Looked up from germline, CDR1 is MGHRA and CDR2 is YSYEKL. This CDR3 contains 16 residues. The CDR3, as DNA: TGCGCCAGCAGCCTCCAACCTAGCGGGAGCTCCTACGAGCAGTACTTC. Amino acid sequence: CASSLQPSGSSYEQYF.

This clone was observed a handful of times. This chain uses TRBV27 with TRBJ2-7; D is unresolved. Germline-derived CDR1 and CDR2 are MNHEY and SMNVEV (reference sequence). The length of the CDR3 is 16 residues. V shed 0 bases and J shed 4 bases, with 16 bases lying between them. CDR3: CASSLSGSVQAYEQYF. CDR3 in DNA: TGTGCCAGCAGTTTATCCGGCTCGGTTCAGGCTTACGAGCAGTACTTC.

The rearrangement joins TRBV6-5 to TRBJ2-4; no firm D call. Germline assignment: CDR1 MNHEY and CDR2 SVGAGI. The CDR3 runs 13 residues. V dropped 2 bases and J dropped 8 bases, with 10 bases sitting between them. CDR3 loop: CASSYNPEDIQYF. As DNA, the CDR3 is TGTGCCAGCAGTTACAACCCCGAGGACATTCAGTACTTC.

This clone was recorded a few times. V usage is TRBV7-9 and J usage is TRBJ2-3; D gene unclear. V shed 7 bases and J shed 0 bases, with 17 bases lying between them. From germline, CDR1 is SEHNR and CDR2 FQNEAQ (reference sequence). The length of the CDR3 is 16 residues. CDR3 DNA: TGTGCCAGCACCCGTTTAGAGGCCGAGAGCACAGATACGCAGTATTTT. This codes for CASTRLEAESTDTQYF.

Only a few counts were recorded for this clone. CDR3 loop: CSVSQDGTYEQYF. The DNA for the CDR3 is TGCAGCGTTTCCCAGGACGGGACCTACGAGCAGTACTTC. V is TRBV29-1 and J is TRBJ2-7; a weak D match, TRBD2 (5 bases). V was cut by 5 bases and J by 2 bases, with 13 bases left in between. Germline V gene data show CDR1 as SQVTM and CDR2 as ANQGSEA. The CDR3 extends over 13 amino acids.

The V and J genes are TRBV27 and TRBJ2-7; TRBD2 aligns across 9 bases. J gave up 3 bases and V 5 bases, and 5 bases lay outside the gene matches. The CDR3 runs to 14 residues. Looked up from germline, CDR1 is MNHEY and CDR2 is SMNVEV (reference sequence). The CDR3, as DNA: TGTGCCAGCAGTCGATTAGCGGGAGACTACGAGCAGTACTTC. This gives the protein CASSRLAGDYEQYF.

The chain recombines TRBV5-5 with TRBJ2-2, with 10 bases fitting TRBD1. Germline lookup yields CDR1 SGHKS and CDR2 YYEKEE (reference sequence). V shed 7 bases, J shed 7 bases, and the junction held 10 bases outside the gene matches. The CDR3 has 15 amino acids. CDR3 in amino acids: CASESDRGHVGELFF. The CDR3 coding sequence is TGTGCCAGCGAGAGCGACAGGGGGCACGTCGGGGAGCTGTTTTTT.

The rearrangement links TRBV29-1 to TRBJ2-5, with D possibly TRBD2 on 5 matching bases. The germline CDR1 and CDR2 sequences are SQVTM and ANQGSEA. This CDR3 region has 10 residues. V was shortened by 6 bases and J by 7 bases, with 9 bases between the two germline ends. Here the CDR3 reads CSVLLGTQYF. Written as DNA, the CDR3 is TGCAGCGTGCTACTAGGGACCCAGTACTTC.

This clone was seen only a few times. The chain has TRBV29-1 and TRBJ2-7; D assignment may be TRBD1 or TRBD2 (5 bases each). In germline, CDR1 is SQVTM, CDR2 ANQGSEA. V gave up 4 bases and J gave up 2 bases, with 12 bases separating them. The CDR3 covers 13 residues. The CDR3 spells CSVGGATAYEQYF. The DNA of the CDR3 is TGCAGCGTTGGAGGGGCGACAGCCTACGAGCAGTACTTC.

Only a few counts were recorded for this clone. Other nucleotide sequences in the sample specify the same CDR3. The chain carries TRBV7-2 and TRBJ2-7; D ambiguous. CDR1 SGHTA and CDR2 FQGNSA come from the germline V gene. This CDR3 is built from 12 residues. Trimming stripped 2 bases from V and 2 bases from J, with 4 bases between. This CDR3 reads CASSLSPYEQYF. CDR3 DNA sequence: TGTGCCAGCAGCTTATCCCCCTACGAGCAGTACTTC.

This sequence joins TRBV29-1 and TRBJ2-1; perhaps TRBD1 as D (5 bases). Trimming cost V 5 bases and J 10 bases, with 9 bases left between them. The CDR3 length is 10 residues. Germline V gene lookup returns CDR1 SQVTM and CDR2 ANQGSEA. Written as DNA, the CDR3 is TGCAGCGTTACAGGCGGAGAGCAGTTCTTC. Translated, it gives CSVTGGEQFF.

CDR3 loop: CSVEWHGSYEQYF. The CDR3 DNA is TGCAGCGTTGAATGGCACGGCTCCTACGAGCAGTACTTC. The chain couples TRBV29-1 to TRBJ2-7; no definite D call. Deletions cut 2 bases from V and 0 bases from J, with 8 bases between. Germline CDR1 and CDR2: SQVTM and ANQGSEA. The CDR3 runs to 13 residues.

The CDR3 region has the DNA TGTGCCAGCAGCTTTACCGGGGAGCTGTTTTTT. Its translation: CASSFTGELFF. The J gene is TRBJ2-2, the V gene TRBV7-8; D gene ambiguous. Trimming shortened V by 3 bases and J by 5 bases, and 1 base separated the two germline ends. The CDR3 has 11 amino acids. Germline V gene lookup returns CDR1 SGHVS and CDR2 FQNEAQ.

This clone was observed a handful of times. The V gene is TRBV4-3, the J gene TRBJ2-1, with a weak D call TRBD2 (6 bases). V was cut by 0 bases and J by 3 bases, with 6 bases left in between. Germline lookup yields CDR1 LGHNA and CDR2 YSLEER. This CDR3 region has 14 residues. The CDR3 bases are TGCGCCAGCAGCCAAGAGGGACTCTACAATGAGCAGTTCTTC. The encoded protein is CASSQEGLYNEQFF.

The chain couples TRBV19 to TRBJ2-7, with D possibly being TRBD1 (6 bases). The V gene's germline CDR1 is LNHDA and CDR2 SQIVND (reference sequence). Trimming stripped 3 bases from V and 4 bases from J, with 10 bases between. This CDR3 has 13 amino acids. This CDR3 reads CASSIGQQYEQYF. In DNA form, the CDR3 reads TGTGCCAGTAGTATCGGACAGCAATACGAGCAGTACTTC.

This clone occurred a few times. The V gene is TRBV13, the J gene TRBJ2-1; D uncertain. Germline loops: CDR1 PRHDT, CDR2 FYEKMQ (reference sequence). V dropped 5 bases and J dropped 2 bases, with 13 bases sitting between them. The CDR3 extends over 15 amino acids. The CDR3 DNA follows: TGTGCCAGCAGCCCCACCGGGCTGGCCTACAATGAGCAGTTCTTC. This codes for CASSPTGLAYNEQFF. Based on the CDR3 plus reference TRBV13 and TRBJ2-1, the full variable domain is AAGVIQSPRHLIKEKRETATLKCYPIPRHDTVYWYQQGPGQDPQFLISFYEKMQSDKGSIPDRFSAQQFSDYHSELNMSSLELGDSALYFCASSPTGLAYNEQFFGPGTRLTVL.

This clone was detected a few times. The chain joins TRBV29-1 to TRBJ1-2; D unclear. Germline V gene lookup returns CDR1 SQVTM and CDR2 ANQGSEA. The CDR3 covers 11 residues. V was pared by 5 bases and J by 4 bases, with 8 bases between. In nucleotides, the CDR3 is TGCAGCGTTTTGGGTAGCTATGGCTACACCTTC. Protein sequence: CSVLGSYGYTF.

V is TRBV5-6 and J is TRBJ1-6; 7 positions match TRBD1. V gave up 0 bases and J gave up 10 bases; unmatched junction bases: 4. CDR1 and CDR2 from the germline V gene are SGHDT and YYEEEE. This CDR3 has 14 residues. CDR3 loop: CASSLEGARSPLHF. The CDR3 DNA sequence: TGTGCCAGCAGCTTGGAGGGGGCTCGGTCACCCCTCCACTTT.

This chain uses TRBV7-9 with TRBJ1-2; no clear D gene. This CDR3 spans 11 amino acids. CDR1 is SEHNR, CDR2 FQNEAQ, per germline (reference sequence). Trimming removed 6 bases from V and 8 bases from J, with 10 bases in between. The CDR3 region has the DNA TGTGCCAGCAGATCGGACCCGGGCTACACCTTC. It specifies CASRSDPGYTF.